The 6 T cell receptor beta chains presented below share a single source sample, sequenced in a study of response to subunit inactivated influenza vaccine. A single record per CDR3 protein comes from TCRdb applying MiXCR to the RT-PCR reads. The sample records under 750,000 distinct CDR3 sequences, about 12% being singletons. The material was PBMCs from blood, obtained on the day of vaccination. All receptors derive from a man aged 50-60 years who received an inactivated influenza vaccine.

This clonotype was counted only a few times. The J gene is TRBJ2-1, the V gene TRBV4-3, with D possibly TRBD1 on 5 matching bases. The germline gives CDR1 LGHNA, CDR2 YSLEER. The CDR3 has 14 amino acids. V was clipped by 0 bases and J by 9 bases, with 12 bases between them. This chain's CDR3 is CASSQEGPRGEQFF. The CDR3 nucleotides are TGCGCCAGCAGCCAAGAGGGGCCCCGCGGTGAGCAGTTCTTC.

This clonotype has a handful of counts. The V gene is TRBV18, the J gene TRBJ2-1, with TRBD2 matching 7 bases. This CDR3 is 16 amino acids long. V gave up 3 bases and J gave up 5 bases; unmatched junction bases: 10. CDR1 and CDR2 (germline): KGHSH, LQKENI. DNA for the CDR3: TGTGCCAGCTCACCCCCGGCCGGGAGGCTTAACAATGAGCAGTTCTTC. The encoded protein is CASSPPAGRLNNEQFF. Drawing the rest from reference TRBV18 and TRBJ2-1, the complete variable domain is NAGVMQNPRHLVRRRGQEARLRCSPMKGHSHVYWYRQLPEEGLKFMVYLQKENIIDESGMPKERFSAEFPKEGPSILRIQQVVRGDSAAYFCASSPPAGRLNNEQFFGPGTRLTVL.

This clonotype was seen ten or more times. The rearrangement joins TRBV7-2 to TRBJ2-1; a possible D gene is TRBD1 (5 bases). V was clipped by 5 bases and J by 6 bases, with 14 bases between them. The CDR3 totals 14 residues. Germline CDR1 SGHTA, CDR2 FQGNSA. CDR3 nucleotides: TGTGCCAGCAGCACATCCCAGGACATCAATGAGCAGTTCTTC. Its translation is CASSTSQDINEQFF.

The rearrangement links TRBV5-1 to TRBJ2-7; D possibly corresponds to TRBD1 (5 bases). The V gene's germline CDR1 is SGHRS and CDR2 YFSETQ. The length of the CDR3 is 14 residues. V lost 5 bases, J lost 2 bases, and 14 bases lay in between. The CDR3 region is CASRDLQDAYEQYF. In DNA, the CDR3 is TGCGCCAGCAGAGATCTACAGGATGCCTACGAGCAGTACTTC.

This clonotype was counted a few times. The CDR3 loop reads CATASVHISTDTQYF. CDR3 sequence (DNA): TGTGCCACTGCCTCTGTTCACATTAGCACAGATACGCAGTATTTT. This chain connects TRBV19 to TRBJ2-3; D uncertain. The ends were cut back, 10 bases at V and 0 bases at J, with 17 bases in the middle. From germline, CDR1 is LNHDA and CDR2 SQIVND (reference sequence). The CDR3 has 15 amino acids.

This clonotype was observed many times. The chain is built from TRBV7-2 and TRBJ2-3, with D perhaps TRBD2 (5 bases). V lost 1 base, J lost 4 bases, and 9 bases lay in between. Germline CDR1 SGHTA, CDR2 FQGNSA. This CDR3 is built from 14 residues. This CDR3 reads CASSLVAGADTQYF. Here the CDR3 DNA reads TGTGCCAGCAGCTTAGTTGCCGGGGCAGATACGCAGTATTTT.